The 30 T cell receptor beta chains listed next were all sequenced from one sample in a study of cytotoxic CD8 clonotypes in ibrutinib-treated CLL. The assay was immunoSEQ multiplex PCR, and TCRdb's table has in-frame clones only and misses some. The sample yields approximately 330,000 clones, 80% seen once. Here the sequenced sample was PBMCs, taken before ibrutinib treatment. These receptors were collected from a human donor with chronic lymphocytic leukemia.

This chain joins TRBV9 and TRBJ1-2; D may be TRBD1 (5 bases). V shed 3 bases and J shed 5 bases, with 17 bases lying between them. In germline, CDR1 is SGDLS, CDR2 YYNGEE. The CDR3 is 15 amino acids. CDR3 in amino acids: CASSAQIRGLYGYTF. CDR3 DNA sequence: TGTGCCAGCAGCGCTCAAATTCGGGGCCTTTATGGCTACACCTTC.

The DNA for the CDR3 is TGTGCCAGCAGCCCTCCTGTAGCGGGAGACTACAATGAGCAGTTCTTC. This gives the protein CASSPPVAGDYNEQFF. V gene TRBV5-4 combines with J gene TRBJ2-1; TRBD2 aligns across 9 bases. The CDR3 spans 16 residues. The junction had 8 bases not matched to a gene; V was cut back by 4 bases and J by 3 bases. The V gene's germline CDR1 is SGHNT and CDR2 YYREEE (reference sequence). The full variable domain, completed using reference TRBV5-4 and TRBJ2-1, is ETGVTQSPTHLIKTRGQQVTLRCSSQSGHNTVSWYQQALGQGPQFIFQYYREEENGRGNFPPRFSGLQFPNYSSELNVNALELDDSALYLCASSPPVAGDYNEQFFGPGTRLTVL.

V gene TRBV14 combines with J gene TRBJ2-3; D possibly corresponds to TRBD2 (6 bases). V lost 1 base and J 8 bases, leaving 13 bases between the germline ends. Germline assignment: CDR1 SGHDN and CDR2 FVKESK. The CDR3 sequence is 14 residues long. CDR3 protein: CASSQGLVGVTQYF. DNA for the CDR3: TGTGCCAGCAGCCAAGGACTAGTAGGGGTTACGCAGTATTTT.

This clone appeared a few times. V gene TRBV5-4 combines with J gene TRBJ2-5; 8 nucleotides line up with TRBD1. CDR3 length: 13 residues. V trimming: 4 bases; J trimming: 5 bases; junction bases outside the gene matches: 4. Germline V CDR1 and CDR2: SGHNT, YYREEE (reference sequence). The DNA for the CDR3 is TGTGCCAGCAGCATACAGGGGGTGGAGACCCAGTACTTC. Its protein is CASSIQGVETQYF.

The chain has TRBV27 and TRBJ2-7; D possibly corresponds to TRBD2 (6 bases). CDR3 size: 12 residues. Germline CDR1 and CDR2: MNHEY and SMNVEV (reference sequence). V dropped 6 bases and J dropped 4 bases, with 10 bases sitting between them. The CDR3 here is CASSPGTYEQYF. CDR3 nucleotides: TGTGCCAGCAGCCCCGGGACTTACGAGCAGTACTTC.

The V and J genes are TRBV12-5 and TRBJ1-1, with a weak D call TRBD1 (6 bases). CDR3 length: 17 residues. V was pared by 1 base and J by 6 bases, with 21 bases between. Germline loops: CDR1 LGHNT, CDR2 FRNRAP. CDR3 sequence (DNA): TGTGCTAGTGGTTTGGCGGGAGGGGGGTCCTCCGGCCCTGAAGCTTTCTTT. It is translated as CASGLAGGGSSGPEAFF.

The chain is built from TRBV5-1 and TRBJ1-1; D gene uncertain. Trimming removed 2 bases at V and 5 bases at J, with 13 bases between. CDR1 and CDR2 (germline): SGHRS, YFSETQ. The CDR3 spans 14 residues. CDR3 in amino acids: CASSFSGGETEAFF. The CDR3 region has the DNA TGCGCCAGCAGCTTTTCCGGAGGCGAGACTGAAGCTTTCTTT.

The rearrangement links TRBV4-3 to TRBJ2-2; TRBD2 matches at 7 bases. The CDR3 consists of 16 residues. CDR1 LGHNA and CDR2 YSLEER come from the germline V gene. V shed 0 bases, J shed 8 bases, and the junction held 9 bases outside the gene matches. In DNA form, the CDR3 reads TGCGCCAGCAGCCAAGATAGGCCTAGCGGCTTTGGGGAGCTGTTTTTT. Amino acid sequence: CASSQDRPSGFGELFF.

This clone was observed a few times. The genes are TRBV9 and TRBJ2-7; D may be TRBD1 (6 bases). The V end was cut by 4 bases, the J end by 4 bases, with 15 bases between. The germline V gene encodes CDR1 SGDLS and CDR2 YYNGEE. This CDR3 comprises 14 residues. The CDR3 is CASSPDPRGYEQYF. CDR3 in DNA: TGTGCCAGCAGCCCCGATCCCAGGGGATACGAGCAGTACTTC.

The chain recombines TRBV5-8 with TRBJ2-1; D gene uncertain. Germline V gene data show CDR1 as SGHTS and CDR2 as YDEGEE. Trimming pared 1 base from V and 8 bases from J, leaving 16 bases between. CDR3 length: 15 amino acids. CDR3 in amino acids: CASSLLVVRLYEQFF. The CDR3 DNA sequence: TGTGCCAGCAGCTTGTTGGTAGTCAGGTTATATGAGCAGTTCTTC.

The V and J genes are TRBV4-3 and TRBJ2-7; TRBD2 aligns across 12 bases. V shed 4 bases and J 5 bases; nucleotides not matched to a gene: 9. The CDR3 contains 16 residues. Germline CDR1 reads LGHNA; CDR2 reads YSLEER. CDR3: CASSLTLAGGSHEQYF. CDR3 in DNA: TGCGCCAGCAGCCTGACACTAGCGGGAGGTTCCCACGAGCAGTACTTC.

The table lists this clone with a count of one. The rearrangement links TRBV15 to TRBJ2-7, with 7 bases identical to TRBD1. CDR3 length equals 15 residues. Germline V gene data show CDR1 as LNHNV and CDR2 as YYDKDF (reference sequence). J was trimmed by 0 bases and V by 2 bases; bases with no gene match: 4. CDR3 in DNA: TGTGCCACCAGCAGACCCGGGACAGTCTCCTACGAGCAGTACTTC. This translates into CATSRPGTVSYEQYF.

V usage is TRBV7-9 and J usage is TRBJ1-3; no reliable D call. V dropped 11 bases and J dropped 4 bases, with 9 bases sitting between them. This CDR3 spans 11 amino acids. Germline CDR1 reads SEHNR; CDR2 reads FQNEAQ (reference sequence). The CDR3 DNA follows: TGTGCCGGGGTAGTGGGAAACACCATATATTTT. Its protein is CAGVVGNTIYF.

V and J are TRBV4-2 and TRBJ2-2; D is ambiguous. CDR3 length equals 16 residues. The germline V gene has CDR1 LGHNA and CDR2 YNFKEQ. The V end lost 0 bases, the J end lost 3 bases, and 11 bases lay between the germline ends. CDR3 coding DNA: TGTGCCAGCAGCCAAGATCTACGGACGGACACCGGGGAGCTGTTTTTT. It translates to CASSQDLRTDTGELFF.

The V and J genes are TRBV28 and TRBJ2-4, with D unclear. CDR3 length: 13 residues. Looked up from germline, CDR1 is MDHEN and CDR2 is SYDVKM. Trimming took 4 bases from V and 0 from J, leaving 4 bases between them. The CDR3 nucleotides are TGTGCCAGCAGTTCACTAGCCAAAAACATTCAGTACTTC. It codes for CASSSLAKNIQYF.

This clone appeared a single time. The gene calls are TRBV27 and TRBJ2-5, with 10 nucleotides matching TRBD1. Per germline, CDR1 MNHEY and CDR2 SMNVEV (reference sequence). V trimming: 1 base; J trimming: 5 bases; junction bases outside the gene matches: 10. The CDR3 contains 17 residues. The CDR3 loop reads CASSLYFGQGERETQYF. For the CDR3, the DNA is TGTGCCAGCAGTTTATATTTCGGACAGGGGGAGAGGGAGACCCAGTACTTC.

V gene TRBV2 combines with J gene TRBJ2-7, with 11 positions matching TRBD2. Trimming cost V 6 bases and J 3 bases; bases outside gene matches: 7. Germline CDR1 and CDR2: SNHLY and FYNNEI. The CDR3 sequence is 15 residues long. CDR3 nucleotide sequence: TGTGCCAGCAGCCTAGGGACTAGCGGTATCTACGAGCAGTACTTC. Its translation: CASSLGTSGIYEQYF.

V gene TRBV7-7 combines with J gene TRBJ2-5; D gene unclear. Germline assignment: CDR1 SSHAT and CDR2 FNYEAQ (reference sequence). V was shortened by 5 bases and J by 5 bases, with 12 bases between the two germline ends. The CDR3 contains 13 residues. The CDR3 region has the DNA TGTGCCAGCAGCATAAGGTGGGGTGAGACCCAGTACTTC. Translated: CASSIRWGETQYF.

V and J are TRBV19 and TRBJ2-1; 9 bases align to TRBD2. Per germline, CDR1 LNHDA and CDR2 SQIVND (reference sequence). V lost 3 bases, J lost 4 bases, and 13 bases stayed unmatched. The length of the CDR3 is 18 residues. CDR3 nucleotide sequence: TGTGCCAGTAGTATCAATCCGATCCTAGCGGGGCTTTACAATGAGCAGTTCTTC. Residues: CASSINPILAGLYNEQFF.

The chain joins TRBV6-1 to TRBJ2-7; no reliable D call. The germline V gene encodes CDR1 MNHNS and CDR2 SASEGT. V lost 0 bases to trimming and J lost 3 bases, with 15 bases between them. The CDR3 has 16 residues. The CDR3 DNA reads TGTGCCAGCAGTGAAGCGGGCGGACCAAAATTCTACGAGCAGTACTTC. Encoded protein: CASSEAGGPKFYEQYF.

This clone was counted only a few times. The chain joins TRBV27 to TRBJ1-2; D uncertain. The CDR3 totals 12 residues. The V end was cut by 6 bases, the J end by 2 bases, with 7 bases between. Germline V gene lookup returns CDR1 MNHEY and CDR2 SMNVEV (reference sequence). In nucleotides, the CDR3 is TGTGCCAGCAGCTCCACAAACTATGGCTACACCTTC. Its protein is CASSSTNYGYTF.

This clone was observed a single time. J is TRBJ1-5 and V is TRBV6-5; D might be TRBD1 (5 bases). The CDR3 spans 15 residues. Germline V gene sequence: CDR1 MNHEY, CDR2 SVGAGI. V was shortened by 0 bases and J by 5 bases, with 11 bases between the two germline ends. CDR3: CASSYSRGSDQPQHF. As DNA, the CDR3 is TGTGCCAGCAGTTACTCAAGGGGATCCGATCAGCCCCAGCATTTT.

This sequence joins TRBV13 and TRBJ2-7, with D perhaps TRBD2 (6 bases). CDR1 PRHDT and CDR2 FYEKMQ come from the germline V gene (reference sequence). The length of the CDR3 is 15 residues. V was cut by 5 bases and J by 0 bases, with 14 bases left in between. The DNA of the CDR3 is TGTGCCAGCAGCACGACAGCGACTAGCTCCTACGAGCAGTACTTC. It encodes CASSTTATSSYEQYF. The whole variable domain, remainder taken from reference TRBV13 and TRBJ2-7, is AAGVIQSPRHLIKEKRETATLKCYPIPRHDTVYWYQQGPGQDPQFLISFYEKMQSDKGSIPDRFSAQQFSDYHSELNMSSLELGDSALYFCASSTTATSSYEQYFGPGTRLTVT.

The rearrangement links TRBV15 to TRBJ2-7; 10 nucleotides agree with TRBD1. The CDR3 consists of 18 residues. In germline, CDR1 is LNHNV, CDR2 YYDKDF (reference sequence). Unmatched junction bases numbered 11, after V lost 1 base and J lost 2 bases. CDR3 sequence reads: CATSRVYMTGGRPYEQYF. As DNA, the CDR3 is TGTGCCACCAGCAGAGTTTATATGACAGGGGGCAGACCCTACGAGCAGTACTTC.

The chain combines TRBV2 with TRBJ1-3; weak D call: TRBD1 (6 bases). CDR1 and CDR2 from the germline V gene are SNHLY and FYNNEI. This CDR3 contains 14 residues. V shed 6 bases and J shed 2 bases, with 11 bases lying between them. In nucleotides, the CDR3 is TGTGCCAGCAGCAGCAACAGGGCTGGAAACACCATATATTTT. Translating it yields CASSSNRAGNTIYF.

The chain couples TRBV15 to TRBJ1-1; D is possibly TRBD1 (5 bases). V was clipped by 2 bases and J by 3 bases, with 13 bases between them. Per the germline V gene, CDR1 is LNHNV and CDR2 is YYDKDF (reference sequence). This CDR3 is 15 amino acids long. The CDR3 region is CATSRSPGPDTEAFF. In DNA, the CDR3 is TGTGCCACCAGCAGATCTCCGGGGCCCGACACTGAAGCTTTCTTT.

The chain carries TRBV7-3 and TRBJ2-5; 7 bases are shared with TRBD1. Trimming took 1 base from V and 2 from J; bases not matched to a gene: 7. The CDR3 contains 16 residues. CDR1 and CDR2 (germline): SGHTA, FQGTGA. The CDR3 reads CASSLKIGTEQETQYF. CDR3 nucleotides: TGTGCCAGCAGCTTAAAGATCGGGACAGAACAAGAGACCCAGTACTTC.

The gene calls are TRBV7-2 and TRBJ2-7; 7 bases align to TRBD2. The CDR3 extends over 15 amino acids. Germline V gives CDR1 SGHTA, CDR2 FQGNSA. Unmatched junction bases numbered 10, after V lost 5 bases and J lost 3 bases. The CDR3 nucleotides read TGTGCCAGCAGCCCGGCAAGACTAGCCCTCTACGAGCAGTACTTC. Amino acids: CASSPARLALYEQYF.

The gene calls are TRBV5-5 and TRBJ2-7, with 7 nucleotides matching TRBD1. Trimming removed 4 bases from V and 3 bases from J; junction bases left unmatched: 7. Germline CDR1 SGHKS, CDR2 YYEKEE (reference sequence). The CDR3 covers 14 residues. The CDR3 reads CASSPGTADYEQYF. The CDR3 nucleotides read TGTGCCAGCAGCCCCGGGACAGCAGACTACGAGCAGTACTTC.

The CDR3 DNA follows: TGTGCCAGCAGTCCCAGGGATAACTATGGCTACACCTTC. It is translated as CASSPRDNYGYTF. The chain joins TRBV7-8 to TRBJ1-2; possible D gene TRBD1, 5 bases. The length of the CDR3 is 13 residues. Trimming removed 6 bases from V and 1 base from J, with 9 bases in between. Germline V gene lookup returns CDR1 SGHVS and CDR2 FQNEAQ.